This is a list of T cell receptor beta chains from one sample in a study of cytomegalovirus exposure and HLA in healthy donors. Generated by immunoSEQ multiplex PCR, the TCRdb table keeps only in-frame clones and is missing some. This table holds around 170,000 clones, roughly 82% found once. The specimen was PBMCs. The receptors stem from a woman between 50 and 59 years old in good health and CMV-seropositive. Both conserved end residues are part of each CDR3. The D gene is left open where the match is weak. A row's size may be missing; if present it is once, few, many or a size class.

clone size: NA; J gene: TRBJ2-7; V gene: TRBV4-1; D gene: TRBD2; CDR3 protein: CASSQGLAGGTYEQYF; CDR3 DNA: TGCGCCAGCAGCCAAGGACTAGCGGGGGGCACCTACGAGCAGTACTTC
clone size: NA; J gene: TRBJ1-5; V gene: TRBV6-6; D gene: NA; CDR3 protein: CAGGRDQPQHF; CDR3 DNA: TGTGCCGGGGGGAGAGATCAGCCCCAGCATTTT
clone size: NA; J gene: TRBJ2-3; V gene: TRBV6-1; D gene: TRBD1; CDR3 protein: CASSPTGLADTQYF; CDR3 DNA: TGTGCCAGCAGCCCGACAGGGCTGGCAGATACGCAGTATTTT
clone size: NA; J gene: TRBJ2-7; V gene: TRBV4-2; D gene: NA; CDR3 protein: CASSQEGAAYEQYF; CDR3 DNA: TGTGCCAGCAGCCAAGAGGGGGCGGCTTACGAGCAGTACTTC
clone size: NA; J gene: TRBJ2-3; V gene: TRBV5-1; D gene: TRBD1; CDR3 protein: CASSFTDRETDTQYF; CDR3 DNA: TGCGCCAGCAGCTTCACGGACAGGGAAACAGATACGCAGTATTTT
clone size: NA; J gene: TRBJ1-2; V gene: TRBV7-2; D gene: NA; CDR3 protein: CASSLGRSYGYTF; CDR3 DNA: TGTGCCAGTAGCCTGGGGCGAAGCTATGGCTACACCTTC
clone size: few; J gene: TRBJ1-2; V gene: TRBV5-1; D gene: TRBD1; CDR3 protein: CASSLGPGQGSWGYTF; CDR3 DNA: TGCGCCAGCAGCTTGGGTCCGGGACAGGGGTCCTGGGGCTACACCTTC
clone size: once; J gene: TRBJ1-1; V gene: TRBV9; D gene: NA; CDR3 protein: CASSAPPGLRGTEAFF; CDR3 DNA: TGTGCCAGCAGCGCTCCGCCGGGACTCCGAGGGACTGAAGCTTTCTTT
clone size: NA; J gene: TRBJ1-1; V gene: TRBV28; D gene: NA; CDR3 protein: CASSVAGMNTEAFF; CDR3 DNA: TGTGCCAGCAGTGTGGCAGGGATGAACACTGAAGCTTTCTTT
clone size: NA; J gene: TRBJ2-7; V gene: TRBV9; D gene: TRBD1; CDR3 protein: CASSRQQGTISYEQYF; CDR3 DNA: TGTGCCAGCAGTCGCCAACAGGGGACCATTTCCTACGAGCAGTACTTC
clone size: NA; J gene: TRBJ2-1; V gene: TRBV14; D gene: TRBD1; CDR3 protein: CASSPDRGREQFF; CDR3 DNA: TGTGCCAGCAGCCCGGACAGGGGGCGTGAGCAGTTCTTC
clone size: NA; J gene: TRBJ2-7; V gene: TRBV5-6; D gene: NA; CDR3 protein: CASSKGDYEQYF; CDR3 DNA: TGTGCCAGCAGTAAAGGGGACTACGAGCAGTACTTC
clone size: NA; J gene: TRBJ2-5; V gene: TRBV5-6; D gene: NA; CDR3 protein: CASSLGSPQETQYF; CDR3 DNA: TGTGCCAGCAGCTTGGGCAGTCCCCAAGAGACCCAGTACTTC
clone size: NA; J gene: TRBJ2-1; V gene: TRBV13; D gene: NA; CDR3 protein: CASSLGLTGSSYNEQFF; CDR3 DNA: TGTGCCAGCAGCTTAGGCCTTACAGGGAGCTCCTACAATGAGCAGTTCTTC
clone size: NA; J gene: TRBJ2-7; V gene: TRBV5-4; D gene: TRBD2; CDR3 protein: CASSQDSGGYYEQYF; CDR3 DNA: TGTGCCAGCAGCCAGGACAGCGGGGGATACTACGAGCAGTACTTC
clone size: NA; J gene: TRBJ2-2; V gene: TRBV7-6; D gene: NA; CDR3 protein: CASSMPGPTGELFF; CDR3 DNA: TGTGCCAGCAGCATGCCGGGTCCCACCGGGGAGCTGTTTTTT
clone size: NA; J gene: TRBJ2-1; V gene: TRBV12-5; D gene: NA; CDR3 protein: CASGVGGGLYYNEQFF; CDR3 DNA: TGTGCTAGTGGGGTTGGGGGCGGCCTATATTACAATGAGCAGTTCTTC
clone size: once; J gene: TRBJ1-2; V gene: TRBV30; D gene: NA; CDR3 protein: CAWSVRGGLYPWIYGYTF; CDR3 DNA: TGTGCCTGGAGTGTGCGGGGGGGCCTCTATCCCTGGATCTATGGCTACACCTTC
clone size: NA; J gene: TRBJ2-5; V gene: TRBV4-1; D gene: NA; CDR3 protein: CASSQGGSGPETQYF; CDR3 DNA: TGCGCCAGCAGCCAAGGTGGTAGCGGCCCCGAGACCCAGTACTTC
clone size: NA; J gene: TRBJ2-3; V gene: TRBV19; D gene: TRBD2; CDR3 protein: CASRRRGVDTQYF; CDR3 DNA: TGTGCCAGTAGAAGACGGGGGGTGGATACGCAGTATTTT
clone size: NA; J gene: TRBJ2-5; V gene: TRBV4-1; D gene: NA; CDR3 protein: CASSQDLGAGAAETQYF; CDR3 DNA: TGCGCCAGCAGCCAAGATCTAGGGGCAGGGGCGGCAGAGACCCAGTACTTC
clone size: NA; J gene: TRBJ2-1; V gene: TRBV29-1; D gene: TRBD2; CDR3 protein: CSALGRAGEYNEQFF; CDR3 DNA: TGCAGCGCCTTAGGAAGAGCGGGGGAGTACAATGAGCAGTTCTTC
clone size: many; J gene: TRBJ1-1; V gene: TRBV5-4; D gene: NA; CDR3 protein: CASSLDLYSEAFF; CDR3 DNA: TGTGCCAGCAGCTTGGACCTTTACAGTGAAGCTTTCTTT
clone size: NA; J gene: TRBJ1-5; V gene: TRBV6-6; D gene: TRBD1; CDR3 protein: CASSGQGALGNQPQHF; CDR3 DNA: TGTGCCAGCAGTGGACAGGGGGCGTTGGGCAATCAGCCCCAGCATTTT
clone size: NA; J gene: TRBJ2-1; V gene: TRBV2; D gene: TRBD2; CDR3 protein: CASSEVGGGAGNEQFF; CDR3 DNA: TGTGCCAGCAGTGAAGTCGGCGGGGGGGCCGGCAATGAGCAGTTCTTC
clone size: NA; J gene: TRBJ1-5; V gene: TRBV28; D gene: NA; CDR3 protein: CASSITGQFNQPQHF; CDR3 DNA: TGTGCCAGCAGCATCACCGGACAGTTCAATCAGCCCCAGCATTTT
clone size: NA; J gene: TRBJ2-2; V gene: TRBV28; D gene: NA; CDR3 protein: CASISTGELFF; CDR3 DNA: TGTGCCAGCATCAGCACCGGGGAGCTGTTTTTT
clone size: NA; J gene: TRBJ2-3; V gene: TRBV11-1; D gene: NA; CDR3 protein: CASSLVAGNTDTQYF; CDR3 DNA: TGTGCCAGCAGCTTAGTGGCCGGGAACACAGATACGCAGTATTTT
clone size: NA; J gene: TRBJ2-2; V gene: TRBV5-7; D gene: TRBD2; CDR3 protein: CASSRGIAGGRTNTGELFF; CDR3 DNA: TGTGCCAGCAGCCGAGGGATAGCGGGGGGCCGAACGAACACCGGGGAGCTGTTTTTT
clone size: NA; J gene: TRBJ2-7; V gene: TRBV9; D gene: TRBD2; CDR3 protein: CASSTAGGLEQYF; CDR3 DNA: TGTGCCAGCAGCACCGCGGGGGGTCTAGAGCAGTACTTC
clone size: few; J gene: TRBJ2-3; V gene: TRBV6-5; D gene: NA; CDR3 protein: CASSYSNLPTDTQYF; CDR3 DNA: TGTGCCAGCAGTTACTCGAACTTACCCACAGATACGCAGTATTTT
clone size: NA; J gene: TRBJ2-2; V gene: TRBV19; D gene: TRBD2; CDR3 protein: CASSPAGGLVTGELFF; CDR3 DNA: TGTGCCAGTAGTCCAGCGGGGGGGCTTGTCACCGGGGAGCTGTTTTTT
clone size: NA; J gene: TRBJ2-2; V gene: TRBV9; D gene: NA; CDR3 protein: CASSVRVSGELFF; CDR3 DNA: TGTGCCAGCAGCGTACGGGTATCCGGGGAGCTGTTTTTT
clone size: NA; J gene: TRBJ2-3; V gene: TRBV11-1; D gene: NA; CDR3 protein: CASSLAASSQYF; CDR3 DNA: TGTGCCAGCAGCTTAGCAGCGTCCTCGCAGTATTTT
clone size: NA; J gene: TRBJ2-3; V gene: TRBV7-3; D gene: TRBD2; CDR3 protein: CASSWGGADTQYF; CDR3 DNA: TGTGCCAGCAGCTGGGGGGGGGCAGATACGCAGTATTTT
clone size: NA; J gene: TRBJ1-2; V gene: TRBV4-3; D gene: TRBD1; CDR3 protein: CASSRQGLYGYTF; CDR3 DNA: TGCGCCAGCAGCCGACAGGGTCTCTATGGCTACACCTTC
clone size: NA; J gene: TRBJ2-1; V gene: TRBV7-2; D gene: TRBD1; CDR3 protein: CASSPGTDWNEQFF; CDR3 DNA: TGTGCCAGCAGCCCCGGGACAGATTGGAATGAGCAGTTCTTC
clone size: NA; J gene: TRBJ2-2; V gene: TRBV7-3; D gene: NA; CDR3 protein: CASSPPVTGELFF; CDR3 DNA: TGTGCCAGCAGCCCTCCGGTAACCGGGGAGCTGTTTTTT
clone size: NA; J gene: TRBJ1-1; V gene: TRBV6-1; D gene: NA; CDR3 protein: CASSYSRVRTEAFF; CDR3 DNA: TGTGCCAGCAGTTATTCCAGGGTGCGGACTGAAGCTTTCTTT
clone size: few; J gene: TRBJ1-4; V gene: TRBV7-9; D gene: NA; CDR3 protein: CASSLPTAFSPEKLFF; CDR3 DNA: TGTGCCAGCAGCTTACCAACAGCCTTTTCACCGGAAAAACTGTTTTTT
clone size: NA; J gene: TRBJ1-2; V gene: TRBV6-8; D gene: TRBD1; CDR3 protein: CASRDRDGYTF; CDR3 DNA: TGTGCCAGCAGGGACAGGGATGGCTACACCTTC
clone size: NA; J gene: TRBJ2-1; V gene: TRBV4-3; D gene: TRBD1; CDR3 protein: CASSLSRQGATNEQFF; CDR3 DNA: TGCGCCAGCAGCCTGTCTAGACAGGGGGCAACCAATGAGCAGTTCTTC
clone size: once; J gene: TRBJ1-2; V gene: TRBV15; D gene: TRBD1; CDR3 protein: CATSRTGSNYGYTF; CDR3 DNA: TGTGCCACCAGCAGGACAGGGAGCAACTATGGCTACACCTTC
clone size: NA; J gene: TRBJ2-5; V gene: TRBV29-1; D gene: NA; CDR3 protein: CSSGPPGTETQYF; CDR3 DNA: TGCAGCTCAGGGCCCCCGGGCACAGAGACCCAGTACTTC
clone size: NA; J gene: TRBJ2-7; V gene: TRBV27; D gene: TRBD2; CDR3 protein: CASSLAGGGSYEQYF; CDR3 DNA: TGTGCCAGCAGTTTGGCGGGGGGGGGATCCTACGAGCAGTACTTC
clone size: NA; J gene: TRBJ1-1; V gene: TRBV6-5; D gene: NA; CDR3 protein: CASSYRGMNTEAFF; CDR3 DNA: TGTGCCAGCAGTTACAGGGGGATGAACACTGAAGCTTTCTTT